These T cell receptor beta chains were read from a single sample in a study of blood T cell repertoires in COVID-19. Sequencing was performed with immunoSEQ multiplex PCR; in TCRdb, only in-frame clones are kept and a portion is missing. This sample has 430,000 or so clones, with about 90% found just once. Sequenced material: peripheral blood. The source is a man aged 18-30 years with COVID-19, enrolled during active disease. Each CDR3 is given with its conserved first and last residue. A D gene is named only where the DNA matches it firmly. Not every row has a clone size; where given, it reads once, few, many or a size class.

v_gene	j_gene	abundance	d_gene	CDR3nt	CDR3aa
TRBV6-5	TRBJ1-3	NA	TRBD1	TGTGCCAGCCGAACAGGGGTAAAAAACACCATATATTTT	CASRTGVKNTIYF
TRBV2	TRBJ2-2	NA	TRBD1	TGTGCCAGCAGTAACGGACAGGGGGAATTGGCCGGGGAGCTGTTTTTT	CASSNGQGELAGELFF
TRBV7-8	TRBJ1-2	NA	NA	TGTGCCAGCAGCTTAGGTGCAGGGGACTATGGCTACACCTTC	CASSLGAGDYGYTF
TRBV18	TRBJ2-7	once	NA	TGTGCCAGCTCACCTCAGTACGAGCAGTACTTC	CASSPQYEQYF
TRBV23-1	TRBJ1-6	NA	NA	TGCGCCAGCAGTCAATCTCGGGGGAAAGGATCACCCCTCCACTTT	CASSQSRGKGSPLHF
TRBV6-5	TRBJ2-7	NA	NA	TGTGCCAGCAGTTATAGGGGGTGGCTCTACGAGCAGTACTTC	CASSYRGWLYEQYF
TRBV5-4	TRBJ2-1	NA	TRBD2	TGTGCCAGCAGCCCCGCCCCCCAGCGGGAGTACAATGAGCAGTTCTTC	CASSPAPQREYNEQFF
TRBV5-1	TRBJ2-5	NA	TRBD1	TGCGCCAGCAGCGCCGGGACAGGGTCAGAGACCCAGTACTTC	CASSAGTGSETQYF
TRBV6-1	TRBJ1-6	NA	TRBD1	TGTGCCAGCAGTGAATTTGAGGGACAGGGGGTGAATTCACCCCTCCACTTT	CASSEFEGQGVNSPLHF
TRBV19	TRBJ1-5	NA	NA	TGTGCCAGTAGTATAGCTGGCATTAGCAATCAGCCCCAGCATTTT	CASSIAGISNQPQHF
TRBV7-9	TRBJ1-6	NA	TRBD1	TGTGCCAGCAGCCGCGGACAGGGGTTCTATAATTCACCCCTCCACTTT	CASSRGQGFYNSPLHF
TRBV9	TRBJ2-7	NA	TRBD2	TGTGCCAGCAGCCCCAGGGAGGGTTCGGGCTCCTACGAGCAGTACTTC	CASSPREGSGSYEQYF
TRBV2	TRBJ2-7	few	TRBD1	TGTGCCAGCAGTATACAGGGGCCGTACGAGCAGTACTTC	CASSIQGPYEQYF
TRBV5-1	TRBJ2-3	NA	TRBD2	TGCGCCAGCAGCTTGCCATCACTAGCGGGACCCACAGATACGCAGTATTTT	CASSLPSLAGPTDTQYF
TRBV12-3/TRBV12-4	TRBJ2-3	NA	NA	TGTGCCAGCGTGGCCGTCAACACAGATACGCAGTATTTT	CASVAVNTDTQYF
TRBV4-2	TRBJ2-1	few	NA	TGTGCCAGCAGCCAATTACCGGGACTGGAGCAGTTCTTC	CASSQLPGLEQFF
TRBV10-3	TRBJ1-1	NA	NA	TGTGCCATCAGCAGAGACATGACGAACACTGAAGCTTTCTTT	CAISRDMTNTEAFF
TRBV2	TRBJ2-1	NA	TRBD1	TGTGCCAGCAGTGTCGATTCGGGACAGGGCTACAATGAGCAGTTCTTC	CASSVDSGQGYNEQFF
TRBV3-1/TRBV3-2	TRBJ2-1	NA	NA	TGTGCCAGCAGCCAAGTTAGGGGGTCCTACAATGAGCAGTTCTTC	CASSQVRGSYNEQFF
TRBV3-1/TRBV3-2	TRBJ2-5	NA	NA	TGTGCCAGCAGCCAAGATGATGGCAGGGGAGAGACCCAGTACTTC	CASSQDDGRGETQYF
TRBV4-1	TRBJ1-4	NA	TRBD1	TGCGCCAGCAGGTTCCGGGACAGTAATGAAAAACTGTTTTTT	CASRFRDSNEKLFF
TRBV5-1	TRBJ2-3	NA	TRBD2	TGCGCCAGCAGCTTGAGGACTAGCGGTTTCACAGATACGCAGTATTTT	CASSLRTSGFTDTQYF
TRBV7-8	TRBJ1-5	NA	NA	TGTGCCAGCAGCTCCGGGTATAGTAATCAGCCCCAGCATTTT	CASSSGYSNQPQHF